Shown below are 8 T cell receptor beta chains from a single sample sequenced in a study of OX40 agonist ivuxolimab in advanced cancers. Some clones are missing from TCRdb's copy, which holds only in-frame ones; the method was immunoSEQ multiplex PCR. The sample contains more than 70,000 clones, about nine tenths of which appear only once. The source material was CD4+ or CD8+ T cells sorted from blood, sampled in a trial of the OX40 agonist ivuxolimab. Receptors were obtained from an adult with an advanced solid tumor such as melanoma, head and neck, liver or kidney cancer.

This clone came up a few times. The junction departs from germline at one end; a sequencing error may be responsible. The chain recombines TRBV29-1 with TRBJ1-1; possibly TRBD1 for D (6 bases). Germline lookup yields CDR1 SQVTM and CDR2 ANQGSEA. The length of the CDR3 is 12 residues. The chain's CDR3 is CSYRAMNTEAFF. As DNA, the CDR3 is TGTTCTTACAGGGCTATGAACACTGAAGCTTTCTTT.

The J gene is TRBJ1-5, the V gene TRBV6-1; a weak D match, TRBD1 (6 bases). Germline V gene data show CDR1 as MNHNS and CDR2 as SASEGT. The V end lost 2 bases, the J end lost 0 bases, and 11 bases lay between the germline ends. The CDR3 extends over 16 amino acids. The CDR3 bases are TGTGCCAGCAGTGAACCAGCCAGGGGTAGCAATCAGCCCCAGCATTTT. Its translation: CASSEPARGSNQPQHF.

The V gene is TRBV5-1, the J gene TRBJ2-3; 8 bases agree with TRBD1. The CDR3 is 14 amino acids. The J segment lost 2 bases and the V segment lost 4 bases, leaving 3 bases of the junction unmatched. Germline V gene lookup returns CDR1 SGHRS and CDR2 YFSETQ. CDR3 nucleotides: TGCGCCAGCAGCCAGGGACAGGACACAGATACGCAGTATTTT. It is translated as CASSQGQDTDTQYF.

V usage is TRBV5-1 and J usage is TRBJ2-5; TRBD2 might be the D (7 bases). Trimming pared 7 bases from V and 1 base from J, leaving 14 bases between. This CDR3 has 14 amino acids. Germline V CDR1 and CDR2: SGHRS, YFSETQ. The CDR3 reads CASFLGGAQETQYF. As DNA, the CDR3 is TGCGCCAGCTTCCTAGGGGGGGCCCAAGAGACCCAGTACTTC.

This clone was seen once. The chain uses TRBV5-5 and TRBJ1-2; maybe TRBD1 (5 bases). This CDR3 contains 17 residues. CDR1 is SGHKS, CDR2 YYEKEE, per germline (reference sequence). Trimming took 4 bases from V and 4 from J, leaving 23 bases between them. The CDR3 here is CASSPGGIGALPYGYTF. Here the CDR3 DNA reads TGTGCCAGCAGCCCAGGAGGTATAGGGGCACTCCCCTATGGCTACACCTTC.

The chain is built from TRBV7-8 and TRBJ2-3; TRBD1 aligns across 7 bases. This CDR3 is 15 amino acids long. With V trimmed by 5 bases and J by 1 base, 6 bases remained unmatched. Germline CDR1 and CDR2: SGHVS and FQNEAQ. CDR3 loop: CASSPGQRRTDTQYF. As DNA, the CDR3 is TGTGCCAGCAGCCCGGGACAGAGACGCACAGATACGCAGTATTTT.

This sequence joins TRBV4-1 and TRBJ2-5; no clear D. The CDR3 is made up of 15 amino acids. CDR1 is MGHRA, CDR2 YSYEKL, per germline. V was trimmed by 0 bases and J by 5 bases, leaving 13 bases between them. CDR3: CASSQDEAQRETQYF. CDR3 DNA: TGCGCCAGCAGCCAAGATGAGGCTCAAAGGGAGACCCAGTACTTC.

The genes are TRBV6-5 and TRBJ2-7; 8 bases are a match to TRBD2. The CDR3 extends over 15 amino acids. Germline trimming cut 4 bases from V and 4 bases from J; bases unmatched to any gene: 9. Germline lookup yields CDR1 MNHEY and CDR2 SVGAGI. The CDR3 region has the DNA TGTGCCAGCAGTTTTAGACTAGCGACCTGGTACGAGCAGTACTTC. Its translation is CASSFRLATWYEQYF.